A single sample gave rise to the 10 T cell receptor beta chains below, sequenced in a study of blood T cell repertoires in COVID-19. Sequencing was performed with immunoSEQ multiplex PCR; in TCRdb, only in-frame clones are kept and a portion is missing. Among about 180,000 clones listed, roughly 90% were seen once. The sequenced sample was peripheral blood. These receptors all stem from a woman aged 45-65 years with acute or convalescent COVID-19.

The chain joins TRBV4-3 to TRBJ1-1; D unresolved. This CDR3 region has 13 residues. Germline V gives CDR1 LGHNA, CDR2 YSLEER. With 0 bases removed from V and 6 bases from J, the gap between germline ends came to 8 bases. The CDR3 loop reads CASSQDLGAEAFF. Here the CDR3 DNA reads TGCGCCAGCAGCCAAGATCTCGGGGCTGAAGCTTTCTTT.

This clone has only a few counts. The chain recombines TRBV11-2 with TRBJ1-1; D not resolved. In germline, CDR1 is SGHAT, CDR2 FQNNGV. V was pared by 4 bases and J by 6 bases, with 6 bases between. The CDR3 length is 11 residues. The CDR3 region has the DNA TGTGCCAGCAGCTCCTCAGCTGAAGCTTTCTTT. Protein product: CASSSSAEAFF.

The rearrangement links TRBV5-1 to TRBJ1-3; unclear D gene. V lost 6 bases, J lost 4 bases, and 8 bases lay in between. The germline V gene has CDR1 SGHRS and CDR2 YFSETQ. The CDR3 length is 12 residues. The CDR3 loop is CASKAAGNTIYF. DNA of the CDR3: TGCGCCAGCAAGGCGGCCGGAAACACCATATATTTT.

In this sample, this clone turned up once. The genes are TRBV19 and TRBJ2-5; 13 nucleotides match TRBD2. Germline assignment: CDR1 LNHDA and CDR2 SQIVND (reference sequence). The CDR3 runs 19 residues. V trimming: 0 bases; J trimming: 4 bases; junction bases outside the gene matches: 11. The CDR3 reads CASSIDLSRWTSGRETQYF. The CDR3 coding sequence is TGTGCCAGTAGTATAGATCTGTCACGGTGGACTAGCGGGAGAGAGACCCAGTACTTC.

This chain uses TRBV3-1 (or the pseudogene TRBV3-2) with TRBJ2-6; TRBD1 matches at 8 bases. The J segment lost 3 bases and the V segment lost 4 bases, leaving 5 bases of the junction unmatched. Germline V CDR1 and CDR2: LGHDT, YNNKEL (reference sequence). The CDR3 length is 16 residues. CDR3: CASSLTGVGGANVLTF. In nucleotides, the CDR3 is TGTGCCAGCAGCCTGACAGGGGTTGGTGGGGCCAACGTCCTGACTTTC.

V usage is TRBV6-5 and J usage is TRBJ1-2, with 8 bases that match TRBD1. Germline values: CDR1 MNHEY, CDR2 SVGAGI. The CDR3 is made up of 15 amino acids. V shed 2 bases and J 4 bases; nucleotides not matched to a gene: 6. The CDR3 DNA sequence: TGTGCCAGCAGTTACCGCCGGGACAGGACCTATGGCTACACCTTC. It translates to CASSYRRDRTYGYTF.

The chain couples TRBV18 to TRBJ2-7; 7 bases fit TRBD1. Trimming cost V 0 bases and J 3 bases; bases outside gene matches: 2. Germline CDR1 and CDR2: KGHSH and LQKENI. CDR3 size: 14 residues. The chain's CDR3 is CASSPPGQNYEQYF. As DNA, the CDR3 is TGTGCCAGCTCACCACCGGGACAGAACTACGAGCAGTACTTC. The full variable domain, its missing parts supplied by reference TRBV18 and TRBJ2-7, is NAGVMQNPRHLVRRRGQEARLRCSPMKGHSHVYWYRQLPEEGLKFMVYLQKENIIDESGMPKERFSAEFPKEGPSILRIQQVVRGDSAAYFCASSPPGQNYEQYFGPGTRLTVT.

V usage is TRBV12-3 or TRBV12-4 and J usage is TRBJ2-1, with D tentatively TRBD1 (6 bases). The CDR3 covers 13 residues. Trimming removed 7 bases from V and 5 bases from J, with 12 bases in between. CDR3 sequence reads: CASTLGANNEQFF. Here the CDR3 DNA reads TGTGCCAGCACCTTGGGGGCAAACAATGAGCAGTTCTTC.

The V call is TRBV3-1 (or the pseudogene TRBV3-2), the J call TRBJ1-5; a weak D match, TRBD1 (6 bases). In germline, CDR1 is LGHDT, CDR2 YNNKEL (reference sequence). The CDR3 contains 16 residues. V was shortened by 1 base and J by 6 bases, with 16 bases between the two germline ends. The CDR3 DNA reads TGTGCCAGCAGCCAAGGGGGGGCGGGAGAGCGTCAGCCCCAGCATTTT. It is translated as CASSQGGAGERQPQHF.

The rearrangement links TRBV9 to TRBJ1-1, with D possibly TRBD1 on 5 matching bases. CDR3 length: 16 residues. With 4 bases removed from V and 1 base from J, the gap between germline ends came to 17 bases. Germline V gives CDR1 SGDLS, CDR2 YYNGEE. In DNA form, the CDR3 reads TGTGCCAGCAGCCCACAGCAGAGGGGAGGGAACACTGAAGCTTTCTTT. Protein product: CASSPQQRGGNTEAFF.